This passage covers 16 T cell receptor beta chains from one sample sequenced in a study of T cells in Graves' hyperthyroidism and ophthalmopathy. It was RNA transcripts that yielded the amplified TCR beta CDR3 regions. The TCR CDR3 was amplified in a first-round RT-PCR using the HTBI primer set. MiXCR was run by TCRdb on the multiplex PCR reads, yielding one entry per CDR3 protein. The sample has around 520,000 distinct CDR3 sequences, approximately 15% seen once. The specimen was blood. All receptors come from a woman aged 40 to 50 with Graves' hyperthyroidism.

This clonotype came up many times. This sequence joins TRBV12-3 or TRBV12-4 and TRBJ1-1, with a possible D match to TRBD1 (5 bases). The CDR3 is made up of 13 amino acids. The V and J ends lost 7 bases and 1 base respectively, with 10 bases between them. CDR3: CASTPQGNTEAFF. The CDR3, as DNA: TGTGCCAGCACGCCCCAGGGGAACACTGAAGCTTTCTTT.

This clonotype was found many times. The rearrangement joins TRBV18 to TRBJ2-3, with D hard to call. This CDR3 region has 14 residues. The germline gives CDR1 KGHSH, CDR2 LQKENI. Trimming left V 2 bases short and J 0 bases short, with 6 bases between. This CDR3 is CASSPVGSTDTQYF. The CDR3 DNA follows: TGTGCCAGCTCACCAGTAGGAAGCACAGATACGCAGTATTTT.

DNA for the CDR3: TGCGCCAGCAGTGAGTCGACTCGGGACAGGGCGCCTAACTATGGCTACACCTTC. Translated, it gives CASSESTRDRAPNYGYTF. This chain uses TRBV10-2 with TRBJ1-2; 9 nucleotides align to TRBD1. Germline CDR1 is WSHSY and CDR2 is SAAADI. The CDR3 is 18 amino acids. J was trimmed by 0 bases and V by 0 bases; bases with no gene match: 8.

The chain combines TRBV20-1 with TRBJ2-7; 9 nucleotides match TRBD1. The CDR3 extends over 15 amino acids. CDR1 DFQATT and CDR2 SNEGSKA come from the germline V gene (reference sequence). V was clipped by 1 base and J by 1 base; unmatched bases: 5. For the CDR3, the DNA is TGCAGTGCTAGAGTTATAGGACAGGGGTCCTACGAGCAGTACTTC. This encodes CSARVIGQGSYEQYF.

The rearrangement joins TRBV9 to TRBJ2-1; 8 bases are shared with TRBD2. This CDR3 has 15 residues. V shed 0 bases and J 1 base; nucleotides not matched to a gene: 0. Germline V gene sequence: CDR1 SGDLS, CDR2 YYNGEE. This chain's CDR3 is CASSVERESYNEQFF. In nucleotides, the CDR3 is TGTGCCAGCAGCGTAGAGCGGGAGTCCTACAATGAGCAGTTCTTC.

This clonotype has ten or more counts. The V and J genes are TRBV6-1 and TRBJ2-3; 11 bases line up with TRBD2. The CDR3 has 15 amino acids. Per germline, CDR1 MNHNS and CDR2 SASEGT. V trimming: 6 bases; J trimming: 2 bases; junction bases outside the gene matches: 4. Here the CDR3 DNA reads TGTGCCAGCAGATTAGCGGGAGGGGTCACAGATACGCAGTATTTT. Its translation: CASRLAGGVTDTQYF.

The chain has TRBV28 and TRBJ2-1; no clear D gene. The CDR3 sequence is 13 residues long. Germline CDR1 is MDHEN and CDR2 is SYDVKM. The V end was cut by 2 bases, the J end by 6 bases, with 8 bases between. CDR3 coding DNA: TGTGCCAGCAGTTTACCGTCCCCCAATGAGCAGTTCTTC. It encodes CASSLPSPNEQFF.

This clonotype has a handful of counts. This chain joins TRBV29-1 and TRBJ2-2; 8 bases are shared with TRBD1. With V trimmed by 5 bases and J by 6 bases, 2 bases remained unmatched. The CDR3 is made up of 12 amino acids. Germline V gene data show CDR1 as SQVTM and CDR2 as ANQGSEA. Here the CDR3 DNA reads TGCAGCGTTCAGGGGGCGTCCGGGGAGCTGTTTTTT. Its translation: CSVQGASGELFF.

The chain is built from TRBV7-9 and TRBJ2-2; 10 bases are shared with TRBD2. Germline V gives CDR1 SEHNR, CDR2 FQNEAQ (reference sequence). The CDR3 contains 15 residues. CDR3 coding DNA: TGTGCAGCCCGCGGACTAGCGGATGACACCGGGGAGCTGTTTTTT. Residues: CAARGLADDTGELFF.

This clonotype has only a few counts. This chain uses TRBV20-1 with TRBJ2-1; 12 nucleotides match TRBD2. The length of the CDR3 is 15 residues. The trim removed 2 bases at V and 4 bases at J, leaving 3 bases unmatched. Germline-derived CDR1 and CDR2 are DFQATT and SNEGSKA (reference sequence). In DNA, the CDR3 is TGCAGTGCTAGAAAACTAGCGGGAGGTTACAATGAGCAGTTCTTC. Protein: CSARKLAGGYNEQFF.

This clonotype was recorded many times. The chain is built from TRBV2 and TRBJ2-2; tentative D call: TRBD2 (5 bases). The CDR3 has 15 residues. Trimming removed 6 bases at V and 1 base at J, with 12 bases between. Germline V gene lookup returns CDR1 SNHLY and CDR2 FYNNEI. The chain's CDR3 is CASRGSEGNTGELFF. The CDR3 DNA is TGTGCCAGCAGGGGAAGCGAGGGGAACACCGGGGAGCTGTTTTTT.

This clonotype was detected only a few times. The rearrangement links TRBV10-1 to TRBJ1-1; 9 nucleotides align to TRBD1. The V gene end was trimmed by 5 bases and the J gene end by 8 bases; junction bases not matched to a gene: 6. The CDR3 is 13 amino acids. CDR1 and CDR2 from the germline V gene are WNHNN and SYGVQD (reference sequence). CDR3 sequence reads: CASSLNRGQEAFF. The CDR3, as DNA: TGCGCCAGCAGTTTGAACAGGGGGCAAGAAGCTTTCTTT.

This clonotype showed up just a few times. This chain connects TRBV11-2 to TRBJ2-1, with 9 nucleotides matching TRBD2. Germline CDR1 reads SGHAT; CDR2 reads FQNNGV. The CDR3 has 14 amino acids. V lost 5 bases to trimming and J lost 3 bases; unmatched junction nucleotides: 2. The CDR3 protein is CASSQTSGYNEQFF. In nucleotides, the CDR3 is TGTGCCAGCAGCCAGACTAGCGGCTACAATGAGCAGTTCTTC.

This clonotype has a handful of counts. The chain uses TRBV3-1 and TRBJ1-1, with D perhaps matching TRBD1 (6 bases). The CDR3 is made up of 16 amino acids. V was clipped by 2 bases and J by 3 bases, with 16 bases between them. Germline V gene lookup returns CDR1 LGHDT and CDR2 YNNKEL (reference sequence). The CDR3 nucleotides read TGTGCCAGCAGCCAAACCAGAGGGGGGGGGGACACTGAAGCTTTCTTT. Translated, it gives CASSQTRGGGDTEAFF.

Notes on this clonotype: A much more abundant neighbour one base away suggests this may be a read error. The CDR3 loop is CASSRLAGGQEAQYF. CDR3 bases: TGTGCCAGCAGCCGACTAGCGGGAGGGCAAGAGGCCCAGTACTTC. The rearrangement uses TRBV5-5 and TRBJ2-5; TRBD2 aligns across 14 bases. Germline CDR1 reads SGHKS; CDR2 reads YYEKEE (reference sequence). CDR3 length: 15 amino acids.

This clonotype has a handful of counts. The chain employs TRBV24-1 and TRBJ1-2; D unclear. Between the trimmed V and J ends, which lost 5 bases and 7 bases, there was a span of 16 bases. Germline loops: CDR1 KGHDR, CDR2 SFDVKD. This CDR3 contains 14 residues. As DNA, the CDR3 is TGTGCCACCAGTGGTCCTACGGGTGTCGGTGGCTACACCTTC. This codes for CATSGPTGVGGYTF.